Listed here is a single T cell receptor beta chain. Its antigen is undetermined. This entry comes from a study of graft-versus-host responses after intestinal transplantation. This table comes from immunoSEQ multiplex PCR, and its TCRdb copy is limited to in-frame clones, with some not included. The sample includes more than 95,000 clones, over 85% of them seen just once. Germline V CDR1 and CDR2: SGHAT, FQNNGV. Between the trimmed V and J ends, which lost 5 bases and 5 bases, there was a span of 18 bases. This CDR3 has 15 amino acids. The clonotype comes from a human donor who received an intestinal transplant. This rearrangement joins TRBV11-2 to TRBJ1-1; D is possibly TRBD1 (5 bases). The sample consisted of unstimulated CD8+ T cells sorted from spleen or lymph node cells, taken before intestinal transplant. The CDR3 bases are TGTGCCAGCAGCCAATGGGATCATGGGGGGACTGAAGCTTTCTTT. Its translation is CASSQWDHGGTEAFF.